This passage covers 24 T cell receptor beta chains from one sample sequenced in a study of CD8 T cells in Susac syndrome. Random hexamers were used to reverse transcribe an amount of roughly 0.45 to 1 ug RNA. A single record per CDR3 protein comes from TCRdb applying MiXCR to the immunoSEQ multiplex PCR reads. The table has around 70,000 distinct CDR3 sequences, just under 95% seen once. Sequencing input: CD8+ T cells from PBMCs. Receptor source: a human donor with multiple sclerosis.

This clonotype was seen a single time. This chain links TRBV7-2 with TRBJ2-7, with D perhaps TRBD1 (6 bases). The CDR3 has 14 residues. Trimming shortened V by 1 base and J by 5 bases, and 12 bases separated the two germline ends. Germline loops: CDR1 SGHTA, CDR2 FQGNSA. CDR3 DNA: TGTGCCAGCAGCTTAGTACAGGGTGGCAACGAGCAGTACTTC. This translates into CASSLVQGGNEQYF.

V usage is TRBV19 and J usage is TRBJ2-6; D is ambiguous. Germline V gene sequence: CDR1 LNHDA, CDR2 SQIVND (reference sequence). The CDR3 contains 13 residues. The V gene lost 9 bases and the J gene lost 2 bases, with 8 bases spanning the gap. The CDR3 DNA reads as TGTGCCAGCGACGCTCCTGGGGCCAACGTCCTGACTTTC. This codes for CASDAPGANVLTF.

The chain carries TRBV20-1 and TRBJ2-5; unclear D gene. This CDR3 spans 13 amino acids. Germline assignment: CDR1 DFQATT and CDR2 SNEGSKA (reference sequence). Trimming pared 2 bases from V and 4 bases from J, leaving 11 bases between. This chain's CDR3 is CSARLQNGETQYF. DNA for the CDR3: TGCAGTGCTAGACTCCAGAACGGAGAGACCCAGTACTTC.

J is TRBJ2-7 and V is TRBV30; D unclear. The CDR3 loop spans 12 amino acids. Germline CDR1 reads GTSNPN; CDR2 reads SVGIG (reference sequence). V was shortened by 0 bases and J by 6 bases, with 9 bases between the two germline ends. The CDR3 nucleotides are TGTGCCTGGAGTGTGTGGGCATCCGAGCAGTACTTC. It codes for CAWSVWASEQYF.

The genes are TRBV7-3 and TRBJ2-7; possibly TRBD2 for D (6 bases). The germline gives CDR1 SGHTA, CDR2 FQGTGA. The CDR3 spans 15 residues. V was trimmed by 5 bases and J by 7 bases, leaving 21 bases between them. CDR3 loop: CASSPAAGSANEQYF. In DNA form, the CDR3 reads TGTGCCAGCAGCCCTGCCGCGGGGTCTGCAAATGAGCAGTACTTC.

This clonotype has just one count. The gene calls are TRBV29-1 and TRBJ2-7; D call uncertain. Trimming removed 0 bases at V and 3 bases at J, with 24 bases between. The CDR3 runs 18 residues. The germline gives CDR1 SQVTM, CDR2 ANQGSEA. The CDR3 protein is CSVEEGRAQGYLGYEQYF. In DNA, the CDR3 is TGCAGCGTTGAAGAAGGTAGGGCTCAAGGGTACCTCGGCTACGAGCAGTACTTC.

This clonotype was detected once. CDR3: CATSLADHNEQFF. The CDR3, as DNA: TGTGCCACTTCACTAGCGGATCACAATGAGCAGTTCTTC. V usage is TRBV2 and J usage is TRBJ2-1, with TRBD2 matching over 8 bases. The CDR3 runs 13 residues. Germline CDR1 SNHLY, CDR2 FYNNEI. Trimming took 10 bases from V and 5 from J; bases not matched to a gene: 7.

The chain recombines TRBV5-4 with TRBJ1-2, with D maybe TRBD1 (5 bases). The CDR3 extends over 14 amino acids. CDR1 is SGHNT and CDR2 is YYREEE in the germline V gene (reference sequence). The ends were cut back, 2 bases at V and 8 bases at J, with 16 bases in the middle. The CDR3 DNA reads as TGTGCCAGCAGCTTCCCCCCCGAGGGGAACGGCTACACCTTC. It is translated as CASSFPPEGNGYTF.

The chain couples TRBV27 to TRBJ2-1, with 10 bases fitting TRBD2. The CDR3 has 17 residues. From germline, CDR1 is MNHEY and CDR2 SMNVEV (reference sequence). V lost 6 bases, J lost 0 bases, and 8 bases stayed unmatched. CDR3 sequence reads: CASRSLAGAVSYNEQFF. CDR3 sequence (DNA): TGTGCCAGCAGGAGCCTAGCGGGGGCCGTCTCCTACAATGAGCAGTTCTTC.

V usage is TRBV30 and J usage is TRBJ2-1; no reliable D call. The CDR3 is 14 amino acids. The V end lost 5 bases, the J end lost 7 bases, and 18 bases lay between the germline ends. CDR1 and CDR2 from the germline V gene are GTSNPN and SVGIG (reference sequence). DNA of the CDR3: TGTGCCTGGCAACCGGGTCTCCCCCGGAATGAGCAGTTCTTC. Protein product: CAWQPGLPRNEQFF.

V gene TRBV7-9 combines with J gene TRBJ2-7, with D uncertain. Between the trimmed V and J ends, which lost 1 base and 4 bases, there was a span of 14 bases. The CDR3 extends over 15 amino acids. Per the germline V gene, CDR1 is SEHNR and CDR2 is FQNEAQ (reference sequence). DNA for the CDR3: TGTGCCAGCAGCTTAGTCTCTCTACTTCAGTACGAGCAGTACTTC. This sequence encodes CASSLVSLLQYEQYF.

In nucleotides, the CDR3 is TGTGCCAGCAGCCAAGGAGCGGGAGGGCCCTATGAGCAGTTCTTC. It encodes CASSQGAGGPYEQFF. This chain uses TRBV3-1 with TRBJ2-1; 10 bases line up with TRBD2. The trim removed 1 base at V and 8 bases at J, leaving 5 bases unmatched. This CDR3 has 15 residues. Per the germline V gene, CDR1 is LGHDT and CDR2 is YNNKEL (reference sequence).

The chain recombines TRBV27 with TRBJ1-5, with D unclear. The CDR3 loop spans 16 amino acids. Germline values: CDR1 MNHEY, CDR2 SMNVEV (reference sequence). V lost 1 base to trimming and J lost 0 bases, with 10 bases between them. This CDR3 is CASSLYAGYSNQPQHF. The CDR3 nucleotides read TGTGCCAGCAGTTTATATGCCGGGTATAGCAATCAGCCCCAGCATTTT.

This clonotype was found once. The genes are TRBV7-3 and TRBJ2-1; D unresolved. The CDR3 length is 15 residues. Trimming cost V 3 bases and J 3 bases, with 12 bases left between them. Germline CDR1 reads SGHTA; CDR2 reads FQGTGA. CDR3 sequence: CASSFTRAIYNEQFF. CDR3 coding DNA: TGTGCCAGCAGCTTTACCCGGGCCATCTACAATGAGCAGTTCTTC.

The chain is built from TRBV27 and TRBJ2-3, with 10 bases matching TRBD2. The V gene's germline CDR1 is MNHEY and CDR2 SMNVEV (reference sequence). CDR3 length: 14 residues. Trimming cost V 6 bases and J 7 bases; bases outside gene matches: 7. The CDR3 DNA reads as TGTGCCAGCAGCCCGGGACTAGCGATCCATACGCAGTATTTT. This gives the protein CASSPGLAIHTQYF.

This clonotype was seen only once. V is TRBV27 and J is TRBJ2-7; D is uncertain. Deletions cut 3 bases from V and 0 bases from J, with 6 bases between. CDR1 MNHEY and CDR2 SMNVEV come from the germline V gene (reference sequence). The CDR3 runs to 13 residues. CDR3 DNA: TGTGCCAGCAGTTTTCAGGCCTCCTACGAGCAGTACTTC. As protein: CASSFQASYEQYF.

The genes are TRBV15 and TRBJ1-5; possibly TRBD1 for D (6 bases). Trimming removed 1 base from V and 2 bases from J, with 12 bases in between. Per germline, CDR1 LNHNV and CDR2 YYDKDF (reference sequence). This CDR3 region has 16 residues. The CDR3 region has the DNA TGTGCCACCAGCAGAGTTCCAGGGGACGGCAATCAGCCCCAGCATTTT. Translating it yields CATSRVPGDGNQPQHF.

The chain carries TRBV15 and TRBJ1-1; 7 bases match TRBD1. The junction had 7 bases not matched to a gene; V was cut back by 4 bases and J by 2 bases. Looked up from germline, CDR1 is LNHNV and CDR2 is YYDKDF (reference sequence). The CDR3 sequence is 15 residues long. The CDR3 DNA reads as TGTGCCACCAGCACCGAGACAGGGATAAACACTGAAGCTTTCTTT. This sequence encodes CATSTETGINTEAFF.

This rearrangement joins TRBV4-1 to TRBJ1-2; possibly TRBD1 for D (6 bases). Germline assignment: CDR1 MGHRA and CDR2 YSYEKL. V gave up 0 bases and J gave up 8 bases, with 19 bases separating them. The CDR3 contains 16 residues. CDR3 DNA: TGCGCCAGCAGCCAAGAATTGCAAGGGGGACTACGCGGCTACACCTTC. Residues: CASSQELQGGLRGYTF.

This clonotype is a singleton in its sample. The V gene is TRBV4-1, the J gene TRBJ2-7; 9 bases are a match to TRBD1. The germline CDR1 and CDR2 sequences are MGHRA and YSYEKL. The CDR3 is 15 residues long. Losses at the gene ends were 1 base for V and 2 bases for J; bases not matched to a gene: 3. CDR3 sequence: CASSQVTGGAYEQYF. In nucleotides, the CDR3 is TGCGCCAGCAGCCAAGTGACAGGGGGGGCCTACGAGCAGTACTTC.

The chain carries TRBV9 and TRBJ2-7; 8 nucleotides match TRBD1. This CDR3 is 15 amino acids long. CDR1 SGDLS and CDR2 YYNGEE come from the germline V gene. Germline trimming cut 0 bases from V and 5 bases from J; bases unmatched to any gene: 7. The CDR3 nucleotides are TGTGCCAGCAGCGTAGAGGCAGGGGGCGTCGACGAGCAGTACTTC. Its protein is CASSVEAGGVDEQYF.

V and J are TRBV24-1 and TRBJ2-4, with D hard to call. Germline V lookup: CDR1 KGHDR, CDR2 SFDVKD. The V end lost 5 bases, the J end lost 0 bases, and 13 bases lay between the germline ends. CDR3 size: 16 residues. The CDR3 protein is CATSARLILAKNIQYF. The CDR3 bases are TGTGCCACCAGTGCCCGGTTAATACTAGCCAAAAACATTCAGTACTTC.

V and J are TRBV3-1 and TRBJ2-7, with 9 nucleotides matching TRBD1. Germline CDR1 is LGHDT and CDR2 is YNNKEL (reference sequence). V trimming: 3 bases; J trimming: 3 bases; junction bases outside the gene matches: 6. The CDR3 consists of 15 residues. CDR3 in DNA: TGTGCCAGCAGCCACTTACGACAGGGGGTCTACGAGCAGTACTTC. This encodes CASSHLRQGVYEQYF.

CDR3 sequence (DNA): TGTGCCACCAGTGCCACGGGACTAGATCTCACCGGGGAGCTGTTTTTT. As protein: CATSATGLDLTGELFF. This sequence joins TRBV24-1 and TRBJ2-2; TRBD2 matches at 8 bases. Unmatched junction bases numbered 8, after V lost 5 bases and J lost 4 bases. Germline V gives CDR1 KGHDR, CDR2 SFDVKD. This CDR3 region has 16 residues.